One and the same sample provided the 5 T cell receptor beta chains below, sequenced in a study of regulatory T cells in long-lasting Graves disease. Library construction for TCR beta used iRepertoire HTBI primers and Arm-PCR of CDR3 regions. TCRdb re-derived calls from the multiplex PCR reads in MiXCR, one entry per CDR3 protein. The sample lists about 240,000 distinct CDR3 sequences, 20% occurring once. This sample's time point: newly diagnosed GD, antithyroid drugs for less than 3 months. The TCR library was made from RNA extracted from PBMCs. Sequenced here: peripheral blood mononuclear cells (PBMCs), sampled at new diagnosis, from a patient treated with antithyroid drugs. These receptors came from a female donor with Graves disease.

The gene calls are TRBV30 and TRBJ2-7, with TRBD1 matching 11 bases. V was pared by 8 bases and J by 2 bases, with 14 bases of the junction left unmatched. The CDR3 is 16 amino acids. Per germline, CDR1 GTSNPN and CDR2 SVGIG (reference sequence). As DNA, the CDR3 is TGTGCCGGGATGGGTCCCGGACAGGGGGCCGCCTACGAGCAGTACTTC. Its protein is CAGMGPGQGAAYEQYF.

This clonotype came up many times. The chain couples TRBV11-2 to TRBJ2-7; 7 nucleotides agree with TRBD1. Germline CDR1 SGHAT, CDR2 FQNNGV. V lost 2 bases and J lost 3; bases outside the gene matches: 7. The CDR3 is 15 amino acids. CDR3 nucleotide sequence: TGTGCCAGCAGCTTAAGGCCGGACAGGTTCTACGAGCAGTACTTC. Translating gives CASSLRPDRFYEQYF.

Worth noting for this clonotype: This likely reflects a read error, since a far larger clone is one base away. The CDR3 DNA reads as TGTGCCAGCAGCTTATCTGGCGGGTCGGGCTACGAGCAGTTCTTC. The encoded protein is CASSLSGGSGYEQFF. V usage is TRBV7-3 and J usage is TRBJ2-1; weak D call: TRBD2 (5 bases). The CDR3 extends over 15 amino acids. Trimming pared 2 bases from V and 10 bases from J, leaving 18 bases between. Germline V CDR1 and CDR2: SGHTA, FQGTGA.

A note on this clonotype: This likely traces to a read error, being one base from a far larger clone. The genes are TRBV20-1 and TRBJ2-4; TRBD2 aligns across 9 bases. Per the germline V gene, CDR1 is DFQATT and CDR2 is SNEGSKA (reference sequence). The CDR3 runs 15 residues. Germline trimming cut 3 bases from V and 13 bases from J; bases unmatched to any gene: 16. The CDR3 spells CSARRREGSSDEQYF. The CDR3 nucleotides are TGCAGTGCTAGGCGGCGGGAGGGCTCGTCGGATGAGCAGTACTTC.

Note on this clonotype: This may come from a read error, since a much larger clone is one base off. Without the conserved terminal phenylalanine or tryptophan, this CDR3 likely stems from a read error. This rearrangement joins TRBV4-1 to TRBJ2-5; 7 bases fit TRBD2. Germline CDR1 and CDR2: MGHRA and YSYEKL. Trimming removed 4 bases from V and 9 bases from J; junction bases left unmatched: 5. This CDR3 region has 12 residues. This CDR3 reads CASSPGGGAQYL. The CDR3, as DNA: TGCGCCAGCAGCCCCGGGGGAGGGGCCCAGTACCTC.